The clone carrying this T cell receptor beta chain was observed a handful of times. The data originate from a study of blood T cell repertoires in COVID-19. Overall study: Spain, Italy and the United States supplied samples that represented acute and convalescent COVID-19. The analysed material was cDNA or gDNA that came from T cells, B-cell-depleted T cells, or PBMCs.

Only in-frame clones appear in the TCRdb table, and some are missing; sequencing was by immunoSEQ multiplex PCR. The profile shows roughly 260,000 clones, approximately 79% of them singletons. The germline CDR1 and CDR2 sequences are MGHRA and YSYEKL. The CDR3 sequence is 14 residues long. V was trimmed by 0 bases and J by 6 bases, leaving 11 bases between them. The chain links TRBV4-1 to TRBJ1-2, with a weak D call TRBD1 (6 bases). This TCR came from a middle-aged woman with active or convalescent COVID-19. Source material: peripheral blood. As DNA, the CDR3 is TGCGCCAGCAGCCAAGATGGACAGAAGCATGGCTACACCTTC. Protein: CASSQDGQKHGYTF.